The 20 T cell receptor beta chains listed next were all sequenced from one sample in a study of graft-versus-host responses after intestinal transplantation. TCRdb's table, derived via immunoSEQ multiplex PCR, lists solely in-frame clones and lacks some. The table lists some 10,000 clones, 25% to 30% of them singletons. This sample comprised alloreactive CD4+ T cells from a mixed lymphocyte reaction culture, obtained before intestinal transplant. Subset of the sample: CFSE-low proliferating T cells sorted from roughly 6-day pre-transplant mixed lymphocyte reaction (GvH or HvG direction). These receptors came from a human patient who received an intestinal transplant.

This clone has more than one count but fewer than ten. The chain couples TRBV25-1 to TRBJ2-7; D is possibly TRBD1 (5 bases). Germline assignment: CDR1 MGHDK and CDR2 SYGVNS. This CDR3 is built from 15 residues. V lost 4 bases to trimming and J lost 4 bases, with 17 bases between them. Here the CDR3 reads CASSAPGYPRYEQYF. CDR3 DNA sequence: TGTGCCAGCAGTGCGCCAGGGTACCCTCGGTACGAGCAGTACTTC.

The CDR3 nucleotides read TGTGCCAGCAGCTATGGACTAGCGGGAGAGTTCTACAATGAGCAGTTCTTC. This codes for CASSYGLAGEFYNEQFF. The chain links TRBV7-9 to TRBJ2-1, with 13 bases fitting TRBD2. The germline gives CDR1 SEHNR, CDR2 FQNEAQ (reference sequence). This CDR3 is built from 17 residues. Germline trimming cut 4 bases from V and 3 bases from J; bases unmatched to any gene: 6.

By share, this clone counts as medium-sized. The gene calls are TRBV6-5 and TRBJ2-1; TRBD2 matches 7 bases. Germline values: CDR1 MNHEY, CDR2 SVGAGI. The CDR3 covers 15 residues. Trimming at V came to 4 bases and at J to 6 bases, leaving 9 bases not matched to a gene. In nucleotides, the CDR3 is TGTGCCAGCAGTTCTGCGAGGGAGGGCAGCAATGAGCAGTTCTTC. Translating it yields CASSSAREGSNEQFF.

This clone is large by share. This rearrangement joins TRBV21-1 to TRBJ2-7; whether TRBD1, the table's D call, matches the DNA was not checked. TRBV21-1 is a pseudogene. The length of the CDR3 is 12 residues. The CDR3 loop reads CASRDRGCEQYF. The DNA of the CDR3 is TGTGCCAGCCGGGACAGGGGGTGCGAGCAGTACTTC.

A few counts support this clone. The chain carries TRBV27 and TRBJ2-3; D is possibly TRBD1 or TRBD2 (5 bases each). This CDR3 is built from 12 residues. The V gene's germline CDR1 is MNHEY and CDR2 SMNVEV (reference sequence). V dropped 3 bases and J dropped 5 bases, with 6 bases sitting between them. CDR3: CASSFGGDTQYF. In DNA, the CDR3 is TGTGCCAGCAGTTTTGGGGGAGATACGCAGTATTTT.

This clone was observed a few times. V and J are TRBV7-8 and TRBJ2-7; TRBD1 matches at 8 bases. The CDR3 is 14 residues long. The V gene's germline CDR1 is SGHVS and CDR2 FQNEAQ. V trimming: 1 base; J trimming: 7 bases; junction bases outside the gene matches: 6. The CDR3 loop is CASSLGTGSGEQYF. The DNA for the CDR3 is TGTGCCAGCAGCTTAGGGACAGGGTCGGGTGAGCAGTACTTC. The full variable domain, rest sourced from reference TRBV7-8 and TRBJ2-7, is GAGVSQSPRYKVAKRGQDVALRCDPISGHVSLFWYQQALGQGPEFLTYFQNEAQLDKSGLPSDRFFAERPEGSVSTLKIQRTQQEDSAVYLCASSLGTGSGEQYFGPGTRLTVT.

CDR3 region: CASSFGQGANPYEQYF. The CDR3 nucleotides are TGTGCCAGCAGCTTCGGACAGGGGGCGAACCCCTACGAGCAGTACTTC. The V call is TRBV5-5, the J call TRBJ2-7, with TRBD1 identical over 11 bases. Looked up from germline, CDR1 is SGHKS and CDR2 is YYEKEE (reference sequence). With 2 bases clipped from V and 2 bases from J, the junction kept 6 bases outside the gene matches. The CDR3 length is 16 residues.

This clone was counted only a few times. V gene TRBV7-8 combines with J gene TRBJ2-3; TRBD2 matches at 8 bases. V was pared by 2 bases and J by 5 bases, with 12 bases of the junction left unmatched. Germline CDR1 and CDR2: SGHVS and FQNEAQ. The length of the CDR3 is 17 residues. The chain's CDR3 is CASSLIQAGELVDTQYF. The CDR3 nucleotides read TGTGCCAGCAGCTTAATCCAAGCGGGAGAGTTGGTAGATACGCAGTATTTT.

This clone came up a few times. CDR3 DNA: TGTGCCAGCAGCCCGGACAGCATGCTCTCCGGCTACACCTTC. Amino acid sequence: CASSPDSMLSGYTF. The V call is TRBV13, the J call TRBJ1-2, with D possibly being TRBD1 (6 bases). Trimming cost V 5 bases and J 8 bases, with 18 bases left between them. This CDR3 has 14 amino acids. Germline assignment: CDR1 PRHDT and CDR2 FYEKMQ (reference sequence).

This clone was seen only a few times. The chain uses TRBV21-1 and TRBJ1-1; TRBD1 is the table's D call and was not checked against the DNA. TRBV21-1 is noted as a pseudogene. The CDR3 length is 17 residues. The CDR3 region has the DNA TGTGCCAGCAGGGATTCAATCCAGACAGAAAAGAACACTGAAGCTTTCTTT. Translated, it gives CASRDSIQTEKNTEAFF.

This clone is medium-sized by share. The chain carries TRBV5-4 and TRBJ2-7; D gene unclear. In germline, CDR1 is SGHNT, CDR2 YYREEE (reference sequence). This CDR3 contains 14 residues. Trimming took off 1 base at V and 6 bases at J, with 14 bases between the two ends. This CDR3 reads CASSLLSSRGEQYF. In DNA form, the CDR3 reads TGTGCCAGCAGCTTGCTTTCTAGTAGAGGCGAGCAGTACTTC.

The CDR3 protein is CSEQRTSVRGGGNSYNEQFF. CDR3 DNA: TGCAGCGAACAAAGGACTAGCGTGCGGGGGGGAGGGAACTCCTACAATGAGCAGTTCTTC. V usage is TRBV29-1 and J usage is TRBJ2-1, with 9 bases fitting TRBD2. The CDR3 is 20 residues long. The germline V gene has CDR1 SQVTM and CDR2 ANQGSEA. V shed 7 bases, J shed 0 bases, and the junction held 22 bases outside the gene matches.

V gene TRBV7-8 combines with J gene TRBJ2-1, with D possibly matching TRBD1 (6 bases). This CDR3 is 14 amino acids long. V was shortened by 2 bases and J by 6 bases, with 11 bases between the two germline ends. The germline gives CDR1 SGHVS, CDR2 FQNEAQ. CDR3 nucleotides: TGTGCCAGCAGCTTATCTAGCAGGGGCAATGAGCAGTTCTTC. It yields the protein CASSLSSRGNEQFF. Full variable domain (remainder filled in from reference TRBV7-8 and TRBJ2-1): GAGVSQSPRYKVAKRGQDVALRCDPISGHVSLFWYQQALGQGPEFLTYFQNEAQLDKSGLPSDRFFAERPEGSVSTLKIQRTQQEDSAVYLCASSLSSRGNEQFFGPGTRLTVL.

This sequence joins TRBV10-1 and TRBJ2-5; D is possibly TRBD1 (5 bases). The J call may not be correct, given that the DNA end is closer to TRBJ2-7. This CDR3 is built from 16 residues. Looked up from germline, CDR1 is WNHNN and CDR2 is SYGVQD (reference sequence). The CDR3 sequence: CASSGRSDNSSYEQYF. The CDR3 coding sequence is TGCGCCAGCAGTGGAAGATCGGACAATAGCTCCTACGAGCAGTACTTC.

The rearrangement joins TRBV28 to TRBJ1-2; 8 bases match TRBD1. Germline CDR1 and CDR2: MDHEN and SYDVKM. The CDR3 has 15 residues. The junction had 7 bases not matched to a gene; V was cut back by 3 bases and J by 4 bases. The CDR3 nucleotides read TGTGCCAGCAGTTTGTGGGCAGGGGGCCGCTATGGCTACACCTTC. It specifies CASSLWAGGRYGYTF.

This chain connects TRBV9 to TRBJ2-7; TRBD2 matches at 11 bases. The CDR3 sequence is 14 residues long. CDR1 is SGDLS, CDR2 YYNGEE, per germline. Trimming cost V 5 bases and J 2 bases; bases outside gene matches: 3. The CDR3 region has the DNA TGTGCCAGCAGGCTAGCGGGAGGAGCCTACGAGCAGTACTTC. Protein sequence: CASRLAGGAYEQYF.

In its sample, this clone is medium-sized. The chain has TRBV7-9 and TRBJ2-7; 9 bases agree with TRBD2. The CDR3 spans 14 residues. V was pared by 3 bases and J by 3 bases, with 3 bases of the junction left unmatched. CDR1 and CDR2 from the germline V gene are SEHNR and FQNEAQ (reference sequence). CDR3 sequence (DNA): TGTGCCAGCAGCTTGCTTAGCGGGAGCTACGAGCAGTACTTC. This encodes CASSLLSGSYEQYF. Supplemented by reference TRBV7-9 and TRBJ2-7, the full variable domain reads DTGVSQNPRHKITKRGQNVTFRCDPISEHNRLYWYRQTLGQGPEFLTYFQNEAQLEKSRLLSDRFSAERPKGSFSTLEIQRTEQGDSAMYLCASSLLSGSYEQYFGPGTRLTVT.

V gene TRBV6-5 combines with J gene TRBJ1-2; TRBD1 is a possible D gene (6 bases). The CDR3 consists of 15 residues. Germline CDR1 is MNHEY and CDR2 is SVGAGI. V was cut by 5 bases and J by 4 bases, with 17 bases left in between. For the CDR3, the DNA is TGTGCCAGCAGTCGGGGAGGGGGGGCCCTCTATGGCTACACCTTC. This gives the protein CASSRGGGALYGYTF.

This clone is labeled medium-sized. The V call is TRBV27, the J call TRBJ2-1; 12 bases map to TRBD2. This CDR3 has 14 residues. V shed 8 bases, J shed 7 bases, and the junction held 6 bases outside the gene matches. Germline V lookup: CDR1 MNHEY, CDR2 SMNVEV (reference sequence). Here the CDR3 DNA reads TGTGCCAGCCACCGGGGACTAGCGGGTAATGAGCAGTTCTTC. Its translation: CASHRGLAGNEQFF.

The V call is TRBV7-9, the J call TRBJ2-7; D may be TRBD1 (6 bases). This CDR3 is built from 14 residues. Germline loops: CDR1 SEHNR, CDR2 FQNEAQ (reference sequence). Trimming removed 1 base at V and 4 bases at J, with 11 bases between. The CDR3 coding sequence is TGTGCCAGCAGCTTAGGACAGGACCAGTACGAGCAGTACTTC. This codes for CASSLGQDQYEQYF. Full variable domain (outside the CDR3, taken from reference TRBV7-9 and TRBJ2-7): DTGVSQNPRHKITKRGQNVTFRCDPISEHNRLYWYRQTLGQGPEFLTYFQNEAQLEKSRLLSDRFSAERPKGSFSTLEIQRTEQGDSAMYLCASSLGQDQYEQYFGPGTRLTVT.